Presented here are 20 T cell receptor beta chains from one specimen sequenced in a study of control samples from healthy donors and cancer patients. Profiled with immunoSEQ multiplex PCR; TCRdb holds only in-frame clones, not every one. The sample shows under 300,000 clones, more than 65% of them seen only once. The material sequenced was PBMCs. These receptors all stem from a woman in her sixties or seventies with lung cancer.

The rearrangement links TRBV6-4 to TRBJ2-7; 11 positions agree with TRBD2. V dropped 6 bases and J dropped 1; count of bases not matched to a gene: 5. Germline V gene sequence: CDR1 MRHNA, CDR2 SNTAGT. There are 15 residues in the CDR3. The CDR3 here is CASRDTSGGSYEQYF. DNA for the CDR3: TGTGCCAGCAGGGATACTAGCGGGGGATCCTACGAGCAGTACTTC.

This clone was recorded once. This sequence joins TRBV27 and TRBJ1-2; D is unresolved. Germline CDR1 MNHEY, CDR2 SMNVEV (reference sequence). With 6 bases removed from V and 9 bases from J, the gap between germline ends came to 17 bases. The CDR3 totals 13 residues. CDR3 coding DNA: TGTGCCAGCAGCCCCGAAGCGGGTTTCAGCTACACCTTC. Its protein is CASSPEAGFSYTF.

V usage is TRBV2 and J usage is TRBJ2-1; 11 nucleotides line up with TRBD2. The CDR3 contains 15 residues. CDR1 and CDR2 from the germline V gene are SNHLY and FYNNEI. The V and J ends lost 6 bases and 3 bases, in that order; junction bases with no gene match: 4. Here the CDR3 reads CASRGGLAGYNEQFF. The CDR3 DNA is TGTGCCAGCAGGGGCGGACTAGCGGGCTACAATGAGCAGTTCTTC.

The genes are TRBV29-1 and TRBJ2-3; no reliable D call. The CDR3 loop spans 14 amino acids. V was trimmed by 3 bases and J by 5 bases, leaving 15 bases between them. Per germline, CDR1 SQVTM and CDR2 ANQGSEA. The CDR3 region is CSVDPRLDGDTQYF. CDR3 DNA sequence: TGCAGCGTTGACCCACGTTTAGATGGAGATACGCAGTATTTT.

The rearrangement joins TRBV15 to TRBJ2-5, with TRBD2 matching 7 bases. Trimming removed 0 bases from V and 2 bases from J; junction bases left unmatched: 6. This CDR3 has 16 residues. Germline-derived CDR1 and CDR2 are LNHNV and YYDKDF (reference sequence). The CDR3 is CATSREYQRGQETQYF. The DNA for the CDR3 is TGTGCCACCAGCAGAGAGTATCAGCGGGGTCAAGAGACCCAGTACTTC.

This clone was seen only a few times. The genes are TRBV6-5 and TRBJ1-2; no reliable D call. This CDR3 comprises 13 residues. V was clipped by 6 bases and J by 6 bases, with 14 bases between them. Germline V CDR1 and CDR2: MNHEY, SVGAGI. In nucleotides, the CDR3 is TGTGCCAGCAGGTTAGCGGGTGATAATGGCTACACCTTC. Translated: CASRLAGDNGYTF.

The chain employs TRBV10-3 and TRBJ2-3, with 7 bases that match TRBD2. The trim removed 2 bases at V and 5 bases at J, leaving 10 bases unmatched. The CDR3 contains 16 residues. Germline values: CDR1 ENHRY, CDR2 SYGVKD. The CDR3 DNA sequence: TGTGCCATCAGTGAGGGGAGGGGTCTAAGGGGAGATACGCAGTATTTT. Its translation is CAISEGRGLRGDTQYF.

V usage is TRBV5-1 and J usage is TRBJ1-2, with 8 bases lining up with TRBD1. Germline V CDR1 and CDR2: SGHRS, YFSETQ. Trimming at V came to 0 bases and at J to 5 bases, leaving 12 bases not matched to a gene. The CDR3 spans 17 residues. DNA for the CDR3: TGCGCCAGCAGCTTGGTGCGAAGTAGGACAGGGTCGTATGGCTACACCTTC. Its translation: CASSLVRSRTGSYGYTF.

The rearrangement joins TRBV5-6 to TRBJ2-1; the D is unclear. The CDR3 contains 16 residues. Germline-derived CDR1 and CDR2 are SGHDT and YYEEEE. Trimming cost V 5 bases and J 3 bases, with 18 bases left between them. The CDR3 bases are TGTGCCAGCAGATCCGCCGGCGGAATCTACTACAATGAGCAGTTCTTC. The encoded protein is CASRSAGGIYYNEQFF.

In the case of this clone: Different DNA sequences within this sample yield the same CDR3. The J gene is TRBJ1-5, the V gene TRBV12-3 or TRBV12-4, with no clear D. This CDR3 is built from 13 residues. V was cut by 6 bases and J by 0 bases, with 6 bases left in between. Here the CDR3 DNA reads TGTGCCAGCAGCCTCAATAGCAATCAGCCCCAGCATTTT. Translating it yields CASSLNSNQPQHF.

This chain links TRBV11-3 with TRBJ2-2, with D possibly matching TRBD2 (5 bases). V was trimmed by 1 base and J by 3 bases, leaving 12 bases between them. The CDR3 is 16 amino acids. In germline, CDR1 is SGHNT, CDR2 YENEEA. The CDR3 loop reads CASSLGAGVDTGELFF. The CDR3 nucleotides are TGTGCCAGCAGCTTAGGGGCCGGGGTCGACACCGGGGAGCTGTTTTTT.

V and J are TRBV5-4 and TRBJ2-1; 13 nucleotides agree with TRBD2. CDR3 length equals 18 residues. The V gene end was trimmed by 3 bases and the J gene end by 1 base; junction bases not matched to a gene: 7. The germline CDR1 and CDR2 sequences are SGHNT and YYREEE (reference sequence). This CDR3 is CASSWGLAGSGSYNEQFF. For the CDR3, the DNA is TGTGCCAGCAGCTGGGGACTAGCGGGATCAGGGTCCTACAATGAGCAGTTCTTC.

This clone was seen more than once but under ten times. The DNA of the CDR3 is TGTGCCAGCAGTGATATGGGGGGCAGGGTCGCTTTCTTT. Translated: CASSDMGGRVAFF. The chain links TRBV25-1 to TRBJ1-1, with D perhaps TRBD1 (6 bases). Germline V CDR1 and CDR2: MGHDK, SYGVNS. The CDR3 spans 13 residues. The ends were cut back, 3 bases at V and 11 bases at J, with 16 bases in the middle.

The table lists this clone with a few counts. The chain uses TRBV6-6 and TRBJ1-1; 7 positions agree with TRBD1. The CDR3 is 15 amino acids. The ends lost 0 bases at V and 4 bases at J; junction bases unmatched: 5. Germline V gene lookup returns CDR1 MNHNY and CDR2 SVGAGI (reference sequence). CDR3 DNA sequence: TGTGCCAGCAGTTACTCTACAGGGGCAGGCACTGAAGCTTTCTTT. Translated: CASSYSTGAGTEAFF.

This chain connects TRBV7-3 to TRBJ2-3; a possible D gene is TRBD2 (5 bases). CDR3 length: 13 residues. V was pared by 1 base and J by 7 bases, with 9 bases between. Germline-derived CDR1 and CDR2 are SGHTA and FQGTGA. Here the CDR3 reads CASSLSDGNTQYF. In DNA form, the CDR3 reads TGTGCCAGCAGCTTAAGCGACGGGAATACGCAGTATTTT.

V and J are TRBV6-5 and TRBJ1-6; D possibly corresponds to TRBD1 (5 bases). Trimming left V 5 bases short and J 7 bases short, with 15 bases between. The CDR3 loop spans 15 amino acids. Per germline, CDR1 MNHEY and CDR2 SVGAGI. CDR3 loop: CASSRVPGLNSPLHF. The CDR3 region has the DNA TGTGCCAGCAGTAGAGTACCAGGGCTGAATTCACCCCTCCACTTT.

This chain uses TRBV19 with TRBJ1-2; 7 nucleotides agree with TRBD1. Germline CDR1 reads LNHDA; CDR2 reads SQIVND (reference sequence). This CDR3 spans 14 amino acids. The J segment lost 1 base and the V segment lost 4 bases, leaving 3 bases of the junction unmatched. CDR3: CASSTGQVNYGYTF. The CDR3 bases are TGTGCCAGTAGTACTGGACAGGTTAACTATGGCTACACCTTC.

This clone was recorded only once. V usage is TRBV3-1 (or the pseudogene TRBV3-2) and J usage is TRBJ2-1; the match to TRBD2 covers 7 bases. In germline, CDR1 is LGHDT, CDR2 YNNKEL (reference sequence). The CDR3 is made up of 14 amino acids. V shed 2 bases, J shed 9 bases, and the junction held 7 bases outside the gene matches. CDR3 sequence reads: CASSQIAGVAEQFF. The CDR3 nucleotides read TGTGCCAGCAGCCAAATCGCGGGAGTTGCTGAGCAGTTCTTC.

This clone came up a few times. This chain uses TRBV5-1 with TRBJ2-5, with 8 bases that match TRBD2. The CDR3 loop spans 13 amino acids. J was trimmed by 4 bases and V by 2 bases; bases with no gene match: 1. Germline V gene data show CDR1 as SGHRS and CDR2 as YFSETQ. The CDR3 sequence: CASSFLAGETQYF. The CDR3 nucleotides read TGCGCCAGCAGCTTCCTAGCGGGAGAGACCCAGTACTTC.

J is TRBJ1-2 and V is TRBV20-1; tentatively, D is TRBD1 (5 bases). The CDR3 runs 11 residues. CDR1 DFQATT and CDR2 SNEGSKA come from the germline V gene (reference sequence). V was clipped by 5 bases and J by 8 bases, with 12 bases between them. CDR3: CSAQSGNGYTF. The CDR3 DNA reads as TGCAGTGCTCAGTCAGGGAACGGCTACACCTTC.